This TCR beta chain derives from a study of shared clonotypes between healthy human individuals. Whole-study results and caveats: Generally, naive subsets came out with larger estimated richness than memory subsets.

Sequencing used immunoSEQ multiplex PCR; TCRdb keeps in-frame clones, though not all of them. The sample contains 550,000 to 600,000 clones, roughly 98% of which appear only once. As for this clone: What it recognizes is unknown.

Germline CDR1 and CDR2: MGHRA and YSYEKL. V shed 3 bases and J shed 5 bases, with 10 bases lying between them. The CDR3 contains 14 residues. Terminally differentiated effector memory CD45RA+ cells were excluded by CCR7 positive selection of CD45RO-negative cells. This chain links TRBV4-1 with TRBJ2-2, with D tentatively TRBD2 (6 bases). The source of this sequence is a man aged 25-45 years in good health. Source material: naive CD8+ T cells sorted from blood. CDR3 region: CASSHARDTGELFF. The CDR3 DNA follows: TGCGCCAGCAGCCATGCGCGGGATACCGGGGAGCTGTTTTTT.